This T cell receptor beta chain was sequenced in a study of cytomegalovirus exposure and HLA in healthy donors. Study observations and caveats: An analysis that was carried out later associated some 17,000 TCR beta sequences with HLA alleles at 0.05 false discovery rate. Researchers reported that a few CMV-associated chains were confirmed in vitro as CMV antigen-specific. Presence/absence analyses supposed approximately even sequencing depth among donors.

This clone turned up a few times. Antigen: not known. The PCR made use of 60 Vbeta and 13 Jbeta primers. Original processing notes: Per a later analysis, the number of unique TCR beta chains was some 82 million, of which roughly 10 million were shared. Profiled with immunoSEQ multiplex PCR; TCRdb holds only in-frame clones, not every one. That table gives V, J and clone size, and the DNA gave D and trimming. The top ten hold 5% to 6% of the sample, which has 200,000 to 250,000 clones, roughly 80% seen once. The sequenced sample consisted of PBMCs. This TCR was sampled from a woman in her forties in good health and CMV-seropositive.

Here the CDR3 reads CASRSDRGSTEAFF. The CDR3 bases are TGTGCCAGCAGATCCGACAGGGGGAGCACTGAAGCTTTCTTT. The chain employs TRBV6-5 and TRBJ1-1; 9 positions agree with TRBD1. Trimming removed 6 bases from V and 4 bases from J; junction bases left unmatched: 6. Looked up from germline, CDR1 is MNHEY and CDR2 is SVGAGI. This CDR3 is built from 14 residues.